This T cell receptor (beta chain) was recovered during a study of siplizumab effects on memory and regulatory T cells. This CDR3 is built from 10 residues. V gave up 3 bases and J gave up 3 bases, with 1 base separating them. The germline gives CDR1 DFQATT, CDR2 SNEGSKA (reference sequence). Assaying covered approximately 100,000 TCR templates per sample. Produced via immunoSEQ multiplex PCR; TCRdb's table is partial and in-frame only. The repertoire has tens of thousands of clones, 87% of them found once; the top ten carry over 1.5%. This clone has more than one count but fewer than ten. The antigen is unknown. Other DNA sequences of this sample code for an identical CDR3. Whole-study results and caveats: No more than a minor fraction of alloreactive clones could be traced back to unstimulated subsets. There was no confirmation of the suppressive function of proliferating Tregs from siplizumab cultures. Greater diversity than memory cells seemed evident in naive T cells, which also appeared to be major alloresponse contributors.

Material: Tregs sorted from blood. This chain links TRBV20-1 with TRBJ2-3; D is unresolved. The origin of this receptor is a human donor in good health. The CDR3 sequence is CSASTDTQYF. The CDR3 DNA is TGCAGTGCTAGTACAGATACGCAGTATTTT.